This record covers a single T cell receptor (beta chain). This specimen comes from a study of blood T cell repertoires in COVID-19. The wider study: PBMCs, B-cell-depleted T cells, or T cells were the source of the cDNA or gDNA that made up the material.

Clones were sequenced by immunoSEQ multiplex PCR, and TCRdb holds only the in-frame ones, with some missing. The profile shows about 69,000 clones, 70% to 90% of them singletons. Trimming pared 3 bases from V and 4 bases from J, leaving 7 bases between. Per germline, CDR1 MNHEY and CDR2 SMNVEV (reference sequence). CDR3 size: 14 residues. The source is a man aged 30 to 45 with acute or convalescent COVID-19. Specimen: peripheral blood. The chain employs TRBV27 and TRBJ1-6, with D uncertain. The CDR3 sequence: CASSFGEYNSPLHF. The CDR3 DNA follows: TGTGCCAGCAGTTTTGGGGAGTATAATTCACCCCTCCACTTT.